The T cell receptor beta chain described here comes from a study of T cell responses to AZD1222 COVID-19 vaccine. Study information: The analysis combined second doses at about 4 or about 12 weeks.

Generated by immunoSEQ multiplex PCR, the TCRdb table keeps only in-frame clones and is missing some. This sample has some 120,000 clones, with 80% to 90% found just once. About this clone: Its target is not known.

Study findings and constraints: Donors skewed white British and female; clonal diversity was possibly underestimated. Spike-wide vaccine-associated CD4 TCRs dominated at 160-218 and 743-854. The reported proportion of spike-specific TCRs targeting unmutated variant regions was nearly half.

Germline CDR1 reads SGHRS; CDR2 reads YFSETQ. The CDR3 extends over 15 amino acids. V lost 5 bases and J 1 base, leaving 13 bases between the germline ends. V is TRBV5-1 and J is TRBJ1-5, with a weak D call TRBD1 (5 bases). The receptor comes from an adult in good health. This sample comprised peripheral blood, obtained on day 0 of AZD1222 vaccination. DNA for the CDR3: TGCGCCAGCAGTACCCAGGGACTAAGCAATCAGCCCCAGCATTTT. Its protein is CASSTQGLSNQPQHF.